This TCR beta chain was sequenced during a study of Ad26.COV2.S vaccination and SARS-CoV-2 variants. Study-wide results and caveats: Substantial breadth in spike-specific CD8+ and CD4+ T cell responses was reportedly seen after vaccination.

A word on this clone: Its antigen remains unknown.

V shed 4 bases and J shed 0 bases, with 14 bases lying between them. CDR1 is SGDLS, CDR2 YYNGEE, per germline. CDR3 size: 16 residues. This table comes from immunoSEQ multiplex PCR, and its TCRdb copy is limited to in-frame clones, with some not included. The repertoire includes fewer than 400,000 clones, roughly nine tenths of them detected once, and under 3.5% sits in the top ten. Treatment in this sample: about 20 received Ad26.COV2.S at low or high dose, single or two shots; several received placebo; per-sample allocation not given. Vaccine and placebo recipients were sampled on day 63 after the first injection.

This TCR was recovered from a person aged 18-65 years who received the Ad26.COV2.S COVID-19 vaccine or a placebo. Source: peripheral blood, taken in a trial of Ad26.COV2.S vaccine versus placebo. The genes are TRBV9 and TRBJ2-1; D is tentatively TRBD1 or TRBD2 (6 bases each). The CDR3 here is CASSSRGASSYNEQFF. The CDR3 DNA is TGTGCCAGCAGCTCGAGGGGGGCTAGCTCCTACAATGAGCAGTTCTTC.